This is a list of T cell receptor beta chains from one sample in a study of blood T cell repertoires in COVID-19. Assay: immunoSEQ multiplex PCR; the TCRdb copy retains only in-frame clones and omits some. The data show about 270,000 clones, approximately 87% seen once. The sequenced material came from peripheral blood. The receptor source for this set is a woman between 45 and 60 years old with acute or convalescent COVID-19. Both conserved end residues are part of each CDR3. Fields, in order: CDR3 DNA, CDR3 protein, J gene, clone size, D gene, V gene. A D gene is named only where the DNA matches it firmly. Expanded clones are given a class, and other clones once, few, many or no size at all.

CDR3 DNA: TGTGCCAGCAGCTCCGGCCACTACTACGAGCAGTACTTC
CDR3 protein: CASSSGHYYEQYF
J gene: TRBJ2-7
clone size: few
D gene: -
V gene: TRBV11-3

CDR3 DNA: TGTGCCAGTAGTATGTCACAGGGGGCAAAACTGTTTTTT
CDR3 protein: CASSMSQGAKLFF
J gene: TRBJ1-4
clone size: -
D gene: TRBD1
V gene: TRBV19

CDR3 DNA: TGTGCCTGCCGGGAAGCTACAAATGAAAAACTGTTTTTT
CDR3 protein: CACREATNEKLFF
J gene: TRBJ1-4
clone size: -
D gene: -
V gene: TRBV30

CDR3 DNA: TGTGCCAGCAGTGAGGCTGCTTCTAACTATGGCTACACCTTC
CDR3 protein: CASSEAASNYGYTF
J gene: TRBJ1-2
clone size: -
D gene: -
V gene: TRBV28

CDR3 DNA: TGTGCCAGCTCACCATCAAGGACAGGGGATGAAAAACTGTTTTTT
CDR3 protein: CASSPSRTGDEKLFF
J gene: TRBJ1-4
clone size: once
D gene: TRBD1
V gene: TRBV18

CDR3 DNA: TGTGCCAGCAGCTTCCAGGGGTACGAGCAGTACTTC
CDR3 protein: CASSFQGYEQYF
J gene: TRBJ2-7
clone size: few
D gene: -
V gene: TRBV7-9

CDR3 DNA: TGTGCCAGCAGCGCCGGGGGTTTACTCATGAACACTGAAGCTTTCTTT
CDR3 protein: CASSAGGLLMNTEAFF
J gene: TRBJ1-1
clone size: -
D gene: -
V gene: TRBV5-4

CDR3 DNA: TGTGCCAGCAGCTTAGCGGGGAGATACTATGGCTACACCTTC
CDR3 protein: CASSLAGRYYGYTF
J gene: TRBJ1-2
clone size: few
D gene: -
V gene: TRBV7-9

CDR3 DNA: TGTGCCTGGTCCTCGGGTAGCAATCAGCCCCAGCATTTT
CDR3 protein: CAWSSGSNQPQHF
J gene: TRBJ1-5
clone size: -
D gene: -
V gene: TRBV30

CDR3 DNA: TGCAGCGTTCCCAAGGCAGGGATGAACACTGAAGCTTTCTTT
CDR3 protein: CSVPKAGMNTEAFF
J gene: TRBJ1-1
clone size: -
D gene: -
V gene: TRBV29-1

CDR3 DNA: TGTGCCAGCAGCCAAGATTACCCAGGGAATGGCTCACCCCTCCACTTT
CDR3 protein: CASSQDYPGNGSPLHF
J gene: TRBJ1-6
clone size: few
D gene: -
V gene: TRBV14

CDR3 DNA: TGTGCCAGCAGCTTAGAACTGGGGGGTGAAAAACTGTTTTTT
CDR3 protein: CASSLELGGEKLFF
J gene: TRBJ1-4
clone size: -
D gene: -
V gene: TRBV7-6

CDR3 DNA: TGTGCCAGCTCACCCCGCGACACTGAAGCTTTCTTT
CDR3 protein: CASSPRDTEAFF
J gene: TRBJ1-1
clone size: -
D gene: -
V gene: TRBV18

CDR3 DNA: TGTGCCAGCAGCTTAGTAGAACAGGAGCGATACAATGAGCAGTTCTTC
CDR3 protein: CASSLVEQERYNEQFF
J gene: TRBJ2-1
clone size: -
D gene: -
V gene: TRBV11-1

CDR3 DNA: TGTGCCAGCAGTTTAGCGGGAATCAAGGAGACCCAGTACTTC
CDR3 protein: CASSLAGIKETQYF
J gene: TRBJ2-5
clone size: -
D gene: -
V gene: TRBV28

CDR3 DNA: TGTGCCAGCAGACTAGCGGGCGAGACCCAGTACTTC
CDR3 protein: CASRLAGETQYF
J gene: TRBJ2-5
clone size: -
D gene: TRBD2
V gene: TRBV27

CDR3 DNA: TGTGCCAGCAGCTTAGTAGGACTAGCGGGCCACGAGCAGTACTTC
CDR3 protein: CASSLVGLAGHEQYF
J gene: TRBJ2-7
clone size: -
D gene: TRBD2
V gene: TRBV7-2

CDR3 DNA: TGTGCCAGCAGTGAAGAACAGGGTTACACCGGGGAGCTGTTTTTT
CDR3 protein: CASSEEQGYTGELFF
J gene: TRBJ2-2
clone size: -
D gene: -
V gene: TRBV2

CDR3 DNA: TGCGCCAGCAGCGTAGCCGGGACAGGGGACGAGCAGTACTTC
CDR3 protein: CASSVAGTGDEQYF
J gene: TRBJ2-7
clone size: -
D gene: TRBD1
V gene: TRBV5-1

CDR3 DNA: TGTGCCACCAGTGATTCGGGATTCGGGACAGCCGCCTCCGAGCAGTTCTTC
CDR3 protein: CATSDSGFGTAASEQFF
J gene: TRBJ2-1
clone size: -
D gene: TRBD1
V gene: TRBV24-1

CDR3 DNA: TGTGCCAGCTCACCGAGGACAGACAAAGAGACCCAGTACTTC
CDR3 protein: CASSPRTDKETQYF
J gene: TRBJ2-5
clone size: -
D gene: -
V gene: TRBV18

CDR3 DNA: TGTGCCAGCAGCTTAGGAAATAGCGGGGATACGCAGTATTTT
CDR3 protein: CASSLGNSGDTQYF
J gene: TRBJ2-3
clone size: -
D gene: TRBD2
V gene: TRBV7-3

CDR3 DNA: TGCAGCGTTGAAGGGATTACTAGCGGGAGATCAGATACGCAGTATTTT
CDR3 protein: CSVEGITSGRSDTQYF
J gene: TRBJ2-3
clone size: -
D gene: TRBD2
V gene: TRBV29-1

CDR3 DNA: TGTGCCAGCAGCTGGGACAGGGAGCAGCCCCAGCATTTT
CDR3 protein: CASSWDREQPQHF
J gene: TRBJ1-5
clone size: once
D gene: TRBD1
V gene: TRBV27

CDR3 DNA: TGTGCCTGGAGTACCTGGACAGGTCCCGGGAACACCATATATTTT
CDR3 protein: CAWSTWTGPGNTIYF
J gene: TRBJ1-3
clone size: -
D gene: TRBD1
V gene: TRBV30

CDR3 DNA: TGTGCCACCAGTGACGCAGGGGGAAACAATGAGCAGTTCTTC
CDR3 protein: CATSDAGGNNEQFF
J gene: TRBJ2-1
clone size: once
D gene: TRBD1
V gene: TRBV24-1

CDR3 DNA: TGTGCCAGCAGCTCCAGCCCAACCGGGACACCAACCTACGAGCAGTACTTC
CDR3 protein: CASSSSPTGTPTYEQYF
J gene: TRBJ2-7
clone size: -
D gene: -
V gene: TRBV7-3

CDR3 DNA: TGCGCCAGCAGCTTACAGGGGGGAGGCTACGAGCAGTACTTC
CDR3 protein: CASSLQGGGYEQYF
J gene: TRBJ2-7
clone size: -
D gene: TRBD1
V gene: TRBV5-1

CDR3 DNA: TGTGCCAGCAGCTTGGGGGGGCCGGGTACAGATACGCAGTATTTT
CDR3 protein: CASSLGGPGTDTQYF
J gene: TRBJ2-3
clone size: -
D gene: -
V gene: TRBV5-4

CDR3 DNA: TGTGCCAGCAGTTTATTCTTGGGCCTAAAGAGGAGGGACTATGGCTACACCTTC
CDR3 protein: CASSLFLGLKRRDYGYTF
J gene: TRBJ1-2
clone size: -
D gene: -
V gene: TRBV28

CDR3 DNA: TGTGCCAGCAGTCCTCAGACATCAACTAATGAAAAACTGTTTTTT
CDR3 protein: CASSPQTSTNEKLFF
J gene: TRBJ1-4
clone size: -
D gene: -
V gene: TRBV2

CDR3 DNA: TGTGCCAGCAGTTACTCGGAGCTCGGAAACACCATATATTTT
CDR3 protein: CASSYSELGNTIYF
J gene: TRBJ1-3
clone size: -
D gene: -
V gene: TRBV6-5

CDR3 DNA: TGTGCCAGCACCCACTTCGTGGGCTACTCACCCCTCCACTTT
CDR3 protein: CASTHFVGYSPLHF
J gene: TRBJ1-6
clone size: few
D gene: -
V gene: TRBV28

CDR3 DNA: TGTGCCAGCAGCCCGGGGGGTGTAGCGAACACTGAAGCTTTCTTT
CDR3 protein: CASSPGGVANTEAFF
J gene: TRBJ1-1
clone size: -
D gene: -
V gene: TRBV7-3

CDR3 DNA: TGTGCCAGTAGGATACAGGTTGGGAACACTGAAGCTTTCTTT
CDR3 protein: CASRIQVGNTEAFF
J gene: TRBJ1-1
clone size: -
D gene: -
V gene: TRBV19

CDR3 DNA: TGTGCCAGCAGCTTTTGGGCAGGGGGTCAAGAGACCCAGTACTTC
CDR3 protein: CASSFWAGGQETQYF
J gene: TRBJ2-5
clone size: -
D gene: TRBD1
V gene: TRBV7-9

CDR3 DNA: TGCAGTGCTAGTCCCCCCCTGGGGGCGGGAGAGACAGATACGCAGTATTTT
CDR3 protein: CSASPPLGAGETDTQYF
J gene: TRBJ2-3
clone size: -
D gene: -
V gene: TRBV20-1

CDR3 DNA: TGTGCCAGCAGCCAACTAGCGGGAGGGCCGAATGAGCAGTTCTTC
CDR3 protein: CASSQLAGGPNEQFF
J gene: TRBJ2-1
clone size: -
D gene: TRBD2
V gene: TRBV11-2

CDR3 DNA: TGTGCCAGCAGTTTGGCAGGGGGCCAGCCCCAGCATTTT
CDR3 protein: CASSLAGGQPQHF
J gene: TRBJ1-5
clone size: once
D gene: TRBD1
V gene: TRBV12-3/TRBV12-4

CDR3 DNA: TGTGCCAGCAGTTATAGCGGGCTGGGCACAGATACGCAGTATTTT
CDR3 protein: CASSYSGLGTDTQYF
J gene: TRBJ2-3
clone size: -
D gene: TRBD2
V gene: TRBV6-5

CDR3 DNA: TGTGCCAGTAGTACGTCCCGGGACAGGGAGGAGAGTGAAAAACTGTTTTTT
CDR3 protein: CASSTSRDREESEKLFF
J gene: TRBJ1-4
clone size: -
D gene: TRBD1
V gene: TRBV19